The rows below give T cell receptor beta chains drawn from one sample of a study of cytomegalovirus exposure and HLA in healthy donors. Here immunoSEQ multiplex PCR was the method, and the copy in TCRdb shows in-frame clones only, minus some. This sample has 140,000 to 150,000 clones, with about 95% found just once. The specimen was PBMCs. The receptors originated from a man aged 18 to 30 in good health and CMV-seropositive. CDR3s include the opening cysteine and the closing phenylalanine or tryptophan. A D gene is named only where the DNA matches it firmly. Clone size appears in some rows only: once, few, many, or a class for an expanded clone.

abundance	v_gene	d_gene	j_gene	CDR3aa	CDR3nt
.	TRBV9	TRBD2	TRBJ2-3	CASSRGLAGDTDTQYF	TGTGCCAGCAGCAGGGGACTAGCGGGAGACACAGATACGCAGTATTTT
.	TRBV6-5	.	TRBJ2-3	CASSLADRTDTQYF	TGTGCCAGCAGTTTAGCGGACCGCACAGATACGCAGTATTTT
.	TRBV28	TRBD1	TRBJ2-5	CASSSRTGEYQETQYF	TGTGCCAGCAGTTCCCGGACAGGGGAGTATCAGGAGACCCAGTACTTC
once	TRBV5-4	TRBD2	TRBJ2-2	CASSSPPGGRGTGELFF	TGTGCCAGCAGCTCCCCCCCCGGGGGGAGGGGCACCGGGGAGCTGTTTTTT
.	TRBV6-1	.	TRBJ2-7	CASGYGGPGGEQYF	TGTGCCAGTGGGTACGGGGGGCCGGGGGGCGAGCAGTACTTC
.	TRBV28	TRBD2	TRBJ2-1	CASRGLAGMNNEQFF	TGTGCCAGCAGGGGACTAGCGGGCATGAACAATGAGCAGTTCTTC
.	TRBV30	.	TRBJ2-1	CAWSETGYNEQFF	TGTGCCTGGAGCGAAACAGGATACAATGAGCAGTTCTTC
.	TRBV5-6	.	TRBJ2-7	CASSYRQANEQYF	TGTGCCAGCAGCTATAGACAGGCCAACGAGCAGTACTTC
.	TRBV7-9	TRBD1	TRBJ2-5	CASSPGWIQGAETQYF	TGTGCCAGCAGCCCCGGCTGGATACAGGGGGCAGAGACCCAGTACTTC
.	TRBV5-4	TRBD1	TRBJ1-2	CASSPGQLYGYTF	TGTGCCAGCAGCCCGGGACAGCTCTATGGCTACACCTTC
.	TRBV5-1	TRBD2	TRBJ2-5	CASSLAGGTQETQYF	TGCGCCAGCAGCTTGGCGGGGGGAACTCAAGAGACCCAGTACTTC
.	TRBV6-5	TRBD2	TRBJ2-1	CASSRDYYNEQFF	TGTGCCAGCAGTCGGGACTACTACAATGAGCAGTTCTTC
.	TRBV11-2	.	TRBJ2-5	CASSLGGTQYF	TGTGCCAGCAGCTTAGGCGGGACCCAGTACTTC
once	TRBV9	.	TRBJ2-1	CASSYGTKAYNEQFF	TGTGCCAGCAGCTACGGGACAAAGGCATACAATGAGCAGTTCTTC
.	TRBV7-9	.	TRBJ2-1	CASSLSLAGSYNEQFF	TGTGCCAGCAGCTTATCGCTAGCTGGCTCCTACAATGAGCAGTTCTTC
.	TRBV5-4	.	TRBJ1-2	CASSAWSGYGYTF	TGTGCCAGCAGCGCGTGGTCCGGCTATGGCTACACCTTC
.	TRBV30	TRBD2	TRBJ2-5	CAWTTGTSGRGLQYF	TGTGCCTGGACCACGGGGACTAGCGGGCGCGGACTTCAGTACTTC
.	TRBV4-1	TRBD1	TRBJ1-5	CASSQEQGNHQPQHF	TGCGCCAGCAGCCAAGAACAGGGGAATCATCAGCCCCAGCATTTT
.	TRBV5-1	TRBD2	TRBJ2-3	CASQLAGGLVTDTQYF	TGCGCCAGCCAACTAGCGGGAGGGTTAGTGACAGATACGCAGTATTTT
once	TRBV15	.	TRBJ2-1	CATSSGLGDEQFF	TGTGCCACCAGCAGCGGGCTAGGGGATGAGCAGTTCTTC
.	TRBV18	.	TRBJ2-3	CASSPKVPMTQGDTQYF	TGTGCCAGCTCACCGAAAGTACCGATGACTCAGGGGGATACGCAGTATTTT
.	TRBV6-1	TRBD1	TRBJ1-5	CASGTGPNQPQHF	TGTGCCAGCGGGACAGGGCCAAATCAGCCCCAGCATTTT